This TCR beta chain was found in a study of T cell responses to AZD1222 COVID-19 vaccine. General study points: Researchers report vaccine-associated CD4 TCRs spanning spike, with dominance at 160-218 and 743-854. Donors, mostly white British, included more females; clonal diversity was possibly underestimated.

Second-dose intervals of approximately 4 or approximately 12 weeks were pooled. Data came from immunoSEQ multiplex PCR; TCRdb stores just in-frame clones and leaves some out. The data show 130,000 to 150,000 clones, roughly 90% seen once. Per germline, CDR1 LNHDA and CDR2 SQIVND (reference sequence). Trimming shortened V by 0 bases and J by 9 bases, and 18 bases separated the two germline ends. The CDR3 is made up of 16 amino acids. Turning to this clone: The antigen is unknown.

This specimen consisted of peripheral blood, obtained 28 days after the second AZD1222 dose. The chain joins TRBV19 to TRBJ2-4; the D call may be TRBD1 or TRBD2 (5 bases each). This clonotype originated in an adult who received the AZD1222 COVID-19 vaccine. The CDR3 bases are TGTGCCAGTAGTATAGATGGGGGAGCCTCTGGGAGCATTCAGTACTTC. Its protein is CASSIDGGASGSIQYF.